A single sample is the source of the 15 T cell receptor beta chains below, sequenced in a study of blood T cell repertoires in COVID-19. Libraries were prepared by immunoSEQ multiplex PCR; TCRdb keeps only in-frame clonotypes and omits some of them. The sample carries about 180,000 clones, approximately 80% recorded once. The sequencing sample was made of peripheral blood. Receptors originate from a woman between 40 and 55 years old with COVID-19, enrolled during active disease.

The chain is built from TRBV6-5 and TRBJ2-5; D gene ambiguous. Trimming took off 7 bases at V and 5 bases at J, with 14 bases between the two ends. Germline V gene lookup returns CDR1 MNHEY and CDR2 SVGAGI. The CDR3 length is 13 residues. The CDR3 DNA sequence: TGTGCCAGCACCGACATTGCCCAGGAGACCCAGTACTTC. Its protein is CASTDIAQETQYF.

The chain joins TRBV6-1 to TRBJ2-1, with D possibly being TRBD2 (6 bases). CDR3 size: 15 residues. V was cut by 1 base and J by 9 bases, with 16 bases left in between. Per germline, CDR1 MNHNS and CDR2 SASEGT. The CDR3 here is CASSEVTRYGLEQFF. The CDR3 coding sequence is TGTGCCAGCAGTGAAGTGACTAGATATGGGCTTGAGCAGTTCTTC.

The chain employs TRBV27 and TRBJ2-3, with D hard to call. Germline V gives CDR1 MNHEY, CDR2 SMNVEV (reference sequence). V lost 2 bases, J lost 1 base, and 13 bases lay in between. The CDR3 consists of 16 residues. This CDR3 reads CASSLRSSPRTDTQYF. The CDR3, as DNA: TGTGCCAGCAGTTTAAGGAGTAGCCCACGCACAGATACGCAGTATTTT.

This clone was seen a single time. J is TRBJ2-7 and V is TRBV19; perhaps TRBD2 as D (5 bases). This CDR3 contains 13 residues. V gave up 0 bases and J gave up 6 bases, with 9 bases separating them. Germline V CDR1 and CDR2: LNHDA, SQIVND (reference sequence). In DNA, the CDR3 is TGTGCCAGTAGTATAGATTCCGGACTCGAGCAGTACTTC. Protein product: CASSIDSGLEQYF.

The chain employs TRBV27 and TRBJ2-1, with D possibly being TRBD2 (5 bases). The CDR3 covers 12 residues. V shed 3 bases and J shed 8 bases, with 8 bases lying between them. Germline CDR1 is MNHEY and CDR2 is SMNVEV (reference sequence). CDR3 amino acids: CASSFSGYEQFF. In DNA, the CDR3 is TGTGCCAGCAGTTTTTCGGGGTATGAGCAGTTCTTC.

The rearrangement links TRBV23-1 to TRBJ1-4; D possibly corresponds to TRBD1 (6 bases). TRBV23-1 is flagged as an ORF with uncertain function. The CDR3 is 13 residues long. V was shortened by 4 bases and J by 8 bases, with 11 bases between the two germline ends. CDR3 DNA sequence: TGCGCCAGCAGTCTAGGGGGAAAAGAAAAACTGTTTTTT. Amino acid sequence: CASSLGGKEKLFF.

The chain is built from TRBV7-3 and TRBJ2-7, with 12 bases identical to TRBD1. From germline, CDR1 is SGHTA and CDR2 FQGTGA. The ends lost 1 base at V and 9 bases at J; junction bases unmatched: 4. The CDR3 extends over 14 amino acids. The DNA for the CDR3 is TGTGCCAGCAGCTTAAGGGACAGGGGGCAACGGCAGTACTTC. This gives the protein CASSLRDRGQRQYF.

Ten or more counts support this clone. The chain has TRBV29-1 and TRBJ2-7; D ambiguous. Germline V gives CDR1 SQVTM, CDR2 ANQGSEA. CDR3 length: 12 residues. The germline V and J ends were trimmed by 4 bases and 0 bases, with 7 bases remaining between them. CDR3 sequence reads: CSVAGSSYEQYF. The CDR3 DNA reads TGCAGCGTTGCAGGTTCCTCCTACGAGCAGTACTTC.

This sequence joins TRBV12-3 or TRBV12-4 and TRBJ2-1; TRBD1 is a possible D gene (6 bases). The CDR3 length is 13 residues. The V and J ends lost 3 bases and 14 bases respectively, with 17 bases between them. In DNA, the CDR3 is TGTGCCAGCAGTTTGTGGGACCCACAGGGAGAGTTCTTC. Amino acid sequence: CASSLWDPQGEFF.

This chain uses TRBV4-1 with TRBJ1-1; 7 bases match TRBD1. Trimming at V came to 0 bases and at J to 3 bases, leaving 7 bases not matched to a gene. Germline V lookup: CDR1 MGHRA, CDR2 YSYEKL. The CDR3 contains 16 residues. For the CDR3, the DNA is TGCGCCAGCAGCCAAGACCCCGGGACAGTGTACACTGAAGCTTTCTTT. It is translated as CASSQDPGTVYTEAFF.

Details on this clone: A junction boundary mismatches the germline segment, possibly from a read error. V is TRBV6-5 and J is TRBJ2-3; D might be TRBD1 (5 bases). The CDR3 is 15 residues long. Germline-derived CDR1 and CDR2 are MNHEY and SVGAGI. This CDR3 reads CASSDSRQPSHTQYF. DNA for the CDR3: TGTGCCAGCAGTGACTCCAGACAGCCCTCACATACGCAGTATTTT.

The genes are TRBV6-6 and TRBJ1-5; D gene unclear. The CDR3 loop spans 14 amino acids. The germline CDR1 and CDR2 sequences are MNHNY and SVGAGI (reference sequence). V lost 0 bases to trimming and J lost 8 bases, with 11 bases between them. This CDR3 reads CASSYSTVREPQHF. The CDR3 DNA sequence: TGTGCCAGCAGTTACTCGACGGTACGGGAGCCCCAGCATTTT.

This clone has only a few counts. This chain uses TRBV18 with TRBJ2-2; possible D gene TRBD1, 6 bases. This CDR3 spans 14 amino acids. Looked up from germline, CDR1 is KGHSH and CDR2 is LQKENI. V lost 5 bases to trimming and J lost 3 bases, with 10 bases between them. This chain's CDR3 is CASSRGQHTGELFF. CDR3 in DNA: TGTGCCAGCTCAAGAGGACAGCACACCGGGGAGCTGTTTTTT.

With respect to this clone: The identical CDR3 is also encoded by other nucleotide sequences in the sample. The chain combines TRBV4-1 with TRBJ2-1, with a possible D match to TRBD2 (5 bases). V was cut by 1 base and J by 4 bases, with 11 bases left in between. The CDR3 is 15 amino acids. The germline CDR1 and CDR2 sequences are MGHRA and YSYEKL. The CDR3 reads CASSQGTEDYNEQFF. The CDR3 DNA sequence: TGCGCCAGCAGCCAAGGAACGGAGGATTACAATGAGCAGTTCTTC.

The V call is TRBV6-6, the J call TRBJ1-2; D possibly corresponds to TRBD1 (6 bases). CDR3 length: 14 residues. Deletions cut 2 bases from V and 5 bases from J, with 12 bases between. CDR1 MNHNY and CDR2 SVGAGI come from the germline V gene (reference sequence). The CDR3 DNA reads as TGTGCCAGCAGTTACGGGGGCCGGGGTTATGGCTACACCTTC. Amino acid sequence: CASSYGGRGYGYTF.